The clone carrying this T cell receptor (beta chain) was observed at least ten times. Individual TCR cDNA molecules each bore their own unique molecular identifier. TCRdb re-analysed the 5' RACE reads in MiXCR, keeping a single row per CDR3 protein. This table has about 52,000 distinct CDR3 sequences, 7.4% appearing once. This CDR3 region has 16 residues. Per germline, CDR1 SGHTA and CDR2 FQGNSA. The V gene lost 5 bases and the J gene lost 7 bases, with 21 bases spanning the gap. Time point in this sample: blood at routine non-recurrence follow-up after resection. Whole RNA came from tumor, nontumor lung or frozen PBMC and was sequenced without being sorted. This sample is drawn from a study of spatial heterogeneity in lung cancer. For the study at large: The cohort: approximately 74 early-stage, untreated non-small cell lung cancer patients. Alpha-chain detections were consistently fewer than beta-chain detections among the sequences. Available PBMC from follow-up, collected a median of roughly 26 months after resection, underwent sequencing.

The sequencing used PBMCs, collected at follow-up. This TCR derives from a female donor with early-stage non-small cell lung cancer. This sequence joins TRBV7-2 and TRBJ1-5, with a possible D match to TRBD1 (6 bases). DNA for the CDR3: TGTGCCAGCAGCACCCGAGGCACAGGGAAGGGCCAGCCCCAGCATTTT. It codes for CASSTRGTGKGQPQHF.